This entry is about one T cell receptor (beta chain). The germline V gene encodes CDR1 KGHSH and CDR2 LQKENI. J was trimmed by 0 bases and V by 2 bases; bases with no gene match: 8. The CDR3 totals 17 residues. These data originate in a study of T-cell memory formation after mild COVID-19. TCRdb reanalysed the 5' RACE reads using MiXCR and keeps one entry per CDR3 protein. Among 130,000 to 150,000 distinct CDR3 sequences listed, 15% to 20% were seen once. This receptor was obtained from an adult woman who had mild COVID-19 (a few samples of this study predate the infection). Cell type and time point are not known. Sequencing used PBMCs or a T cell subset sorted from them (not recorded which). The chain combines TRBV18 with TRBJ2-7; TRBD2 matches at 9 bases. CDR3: CASSPSISSGVSYEQYF. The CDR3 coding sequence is TGTGCCAGCTCACCATCCATTTCTAGCGGGGTCTCCTACGAGCAGTACTTC.